In this sample, the clone carrying this TCR beta chain turned up many times. The sample originates from a study of blood T cell repertoires in COVID-19. Looking at the study overall: Specimens from acute and convalescent COVID-19 originated in the United States, Italy and Spain. Nucleic acid was either cDNA or gDNA, and it came from T cells, B-cell-depleted T cells, or PBMCs.

Germline V gives CDR1 SGHAT, CDR2 FQDESV (reference sequence). This CDR3 region has 14 residues. The V and J ends lost 2 bases and 7 bases respectively, with 12 bases between them. Per the original data handling: Nucleated cell number was recorded as an estimate derived from reference gene primer amplification. Repertoires were generated with immunoSEQ multiplex PCR, while TCRdb's copy carries only in-frame clones and drops some. V and J calls and clone size are given by that table; D and trimming were obtained from the DNA. The sample holds 90,000 or so clones, more than 75% seen once. Sequenced: peripheral blood. This TCR derives from a human donor in a cohort sampled during active COVID-19. The gene calls are TRBV11-1 and TRBJ1-5; tentative D call: TRBD1 (6 bases). For the CDR3, the DNA is TGTGCCAGCAGCTTAACAGGGTCGGGACAGCCCCAGCATTTT. Protein product: CASSLTGSGQPQHF. The full variable domain, rest sourced from reference TRBV11-1 and TRBJ1-5, is EAEVAQSPRYKITEKSQAVAFWCDPISGHATLYWYRQILGQGPELLVQFQDESVVDDSQLPKDRFSAERLKGVDSTLKIQPAELGDSAMYLCASSLTGSGQPQHFGDGTRLSIL.